The clone carrying this TCR beta chain was recorded a few times. The target antigen is unknown. The entry originates in a study of T-cell reconstitution after alpha-beta-depleted transplantation in children. This CDR3 region has 14 residues. Germline loops: CDR1 MGHDK, CDR2 SYGVNS. V lost 1 base to trimming and J lost 5 bases; unmatched junction nucleotides: 4. Researchers prepared the TCRbeta library using unique molecular identifiers, the study reports. Each CDR3 protein gets one entry after TCRdb re-called the PCR reads with MiXCR. The sample has a few hundred thousand distinct CDR3 sequences, approximately 12% seen once. Findings and limits, study-wide: Approximately two months post-transplant, alpha-beta T cells reportedly originated from several hundred expanded graft clones. T-cell numbers and diversity, one year after transplant, stemmed largely from T cells that were newly produced. Surviving recipient T cells and intrathymic progenitors accounted for some patients' high TCRbeta diversity at day 60.

The chain uses TRBV25-1 and TRBJ2-5; 7 bases are shared with TRBD2. The sample was PBMCs, mostly from graft donor cells, taken 360 days after TCRalphabeta/CD19-depleted stem cell transplant. The TCR was taken from a male patient between 5 and 17 years old who had a stem cell transplant for acute myeloid leukemia, so the T cells may come from the graft donor. CDR3 region: CASSEFGGSETQYF. The CDR3 coding sequence is TGTGCCAGCAGTGAATTCGGCGGGAGTGAGACCCAGTACTTC.